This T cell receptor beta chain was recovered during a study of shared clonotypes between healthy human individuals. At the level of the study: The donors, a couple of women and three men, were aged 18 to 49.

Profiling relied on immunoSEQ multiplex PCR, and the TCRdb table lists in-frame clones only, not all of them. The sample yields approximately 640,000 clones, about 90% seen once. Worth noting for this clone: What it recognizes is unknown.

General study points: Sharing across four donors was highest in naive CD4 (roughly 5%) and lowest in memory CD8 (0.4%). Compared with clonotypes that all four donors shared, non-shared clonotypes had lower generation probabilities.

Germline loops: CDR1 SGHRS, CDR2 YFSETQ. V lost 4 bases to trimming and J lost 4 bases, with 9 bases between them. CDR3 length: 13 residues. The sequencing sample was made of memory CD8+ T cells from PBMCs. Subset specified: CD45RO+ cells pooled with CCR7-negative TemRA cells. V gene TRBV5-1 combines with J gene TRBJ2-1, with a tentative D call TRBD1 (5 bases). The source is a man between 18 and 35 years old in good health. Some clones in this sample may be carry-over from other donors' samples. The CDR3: CASSGRQYNEQFF. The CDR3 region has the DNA TGCGCCAGCAGCGGACGACAGTACAATGAGCAGTTCTTC.